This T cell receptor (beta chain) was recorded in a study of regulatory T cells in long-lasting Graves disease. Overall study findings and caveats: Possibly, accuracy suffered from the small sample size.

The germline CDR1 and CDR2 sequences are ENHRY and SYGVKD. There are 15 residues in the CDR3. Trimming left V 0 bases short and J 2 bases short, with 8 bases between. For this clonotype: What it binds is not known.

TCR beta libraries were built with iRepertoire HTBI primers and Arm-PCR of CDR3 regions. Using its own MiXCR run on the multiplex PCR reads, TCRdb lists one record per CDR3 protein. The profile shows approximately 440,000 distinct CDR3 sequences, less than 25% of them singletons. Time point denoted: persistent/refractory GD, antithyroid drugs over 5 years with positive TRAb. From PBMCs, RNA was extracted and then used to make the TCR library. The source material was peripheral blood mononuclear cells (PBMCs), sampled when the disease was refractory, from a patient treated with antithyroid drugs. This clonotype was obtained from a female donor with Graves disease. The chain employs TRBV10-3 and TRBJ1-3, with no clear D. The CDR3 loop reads CAISESGDTGNTIYF. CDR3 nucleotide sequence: TGTGCCATCAGTGAGTCGGGCGATACTGGAAACACCATATATTTT.